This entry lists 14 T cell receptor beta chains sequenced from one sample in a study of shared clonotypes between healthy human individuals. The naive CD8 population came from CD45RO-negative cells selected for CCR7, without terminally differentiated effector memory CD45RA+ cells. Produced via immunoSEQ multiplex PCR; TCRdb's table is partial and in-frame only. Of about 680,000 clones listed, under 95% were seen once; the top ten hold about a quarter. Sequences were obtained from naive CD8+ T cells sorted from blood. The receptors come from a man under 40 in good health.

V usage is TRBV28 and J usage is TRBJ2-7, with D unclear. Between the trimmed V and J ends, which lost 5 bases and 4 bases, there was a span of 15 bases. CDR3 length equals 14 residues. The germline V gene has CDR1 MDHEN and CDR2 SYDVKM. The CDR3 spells CASSPIPLFYEQYF. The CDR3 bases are TGTGCCAGCAGTCCTATTCCACTGTTTTACGAGCAGTACTTC.

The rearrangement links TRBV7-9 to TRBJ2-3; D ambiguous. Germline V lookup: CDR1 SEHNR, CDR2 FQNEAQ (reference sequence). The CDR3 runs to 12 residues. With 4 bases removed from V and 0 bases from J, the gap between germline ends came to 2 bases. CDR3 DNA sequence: TGTGCCAGCAGCTACAGCACAGATACGCAGTATTTT. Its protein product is CASSYSTDTQYF.

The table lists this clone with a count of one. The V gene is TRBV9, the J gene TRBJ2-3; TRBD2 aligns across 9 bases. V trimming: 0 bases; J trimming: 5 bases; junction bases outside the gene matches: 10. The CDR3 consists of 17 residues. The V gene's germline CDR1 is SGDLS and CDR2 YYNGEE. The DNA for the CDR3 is TGTGCCAGCAGCGTAGAGGCGGGAGGGCTCACAAGAGATACGCAGTATTTT. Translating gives CASSVEAGGLTRDTQYF.

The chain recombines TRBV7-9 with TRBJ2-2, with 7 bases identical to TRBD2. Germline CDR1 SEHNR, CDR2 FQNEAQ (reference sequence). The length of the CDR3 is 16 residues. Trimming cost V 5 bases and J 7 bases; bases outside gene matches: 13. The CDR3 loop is CASSPTSGVVNGELFF. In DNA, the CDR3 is TGTGCCAGCAGCCCAACAAGCGGGGTGGTGAACGGGGAGCTGTTTTTT.

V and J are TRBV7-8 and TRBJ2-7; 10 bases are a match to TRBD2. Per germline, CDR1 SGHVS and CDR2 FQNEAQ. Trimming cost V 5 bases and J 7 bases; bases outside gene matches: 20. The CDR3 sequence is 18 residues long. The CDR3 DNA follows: TGTGCCAGCAGCAGCCGGGACACTGGACTAGCGGCCGGAAGGGAGCAGTACTTC. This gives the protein CASSSRDTGLAAGREQYF.

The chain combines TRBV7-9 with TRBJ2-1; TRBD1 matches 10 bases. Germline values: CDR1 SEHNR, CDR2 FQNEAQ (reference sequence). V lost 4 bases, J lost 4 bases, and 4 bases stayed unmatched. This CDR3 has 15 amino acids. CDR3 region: CASSSGTGEYNEQFF. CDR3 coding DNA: TGTGCCAGCAGCTCCGGGACAGGGGAATACAATGAGCAGTTCTTC. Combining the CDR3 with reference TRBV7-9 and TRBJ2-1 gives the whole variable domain DTGVSQNPRHKITKRGQNVTFRCDPISEHNRLYWYRQTLGQGPEFLTYFQNEAQLEKSRLLSDRFSAERPKGSFSTLEIQRTEQGDSAMYLCASSSGTGEYNEQFFGPGTRLTVL.

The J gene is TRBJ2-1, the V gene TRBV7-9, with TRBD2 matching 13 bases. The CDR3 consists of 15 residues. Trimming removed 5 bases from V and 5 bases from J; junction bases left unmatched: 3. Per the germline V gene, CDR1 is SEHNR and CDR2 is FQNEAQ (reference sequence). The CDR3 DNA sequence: TGTGCCAGCAGCCCCGGGACTAGCGGGGACAATGAGCAGTTCTTC. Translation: CASSPGTSGDNEQFF.

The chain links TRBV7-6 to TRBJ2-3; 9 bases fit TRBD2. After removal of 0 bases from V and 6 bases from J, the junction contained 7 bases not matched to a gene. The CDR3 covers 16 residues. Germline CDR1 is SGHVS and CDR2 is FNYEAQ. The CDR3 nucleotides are TGTGCCAGCAGCTTAGCTAGCGGGAGTATGAGTGATACGCAGTATTTT. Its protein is CASSLASGSMSDTQYF.

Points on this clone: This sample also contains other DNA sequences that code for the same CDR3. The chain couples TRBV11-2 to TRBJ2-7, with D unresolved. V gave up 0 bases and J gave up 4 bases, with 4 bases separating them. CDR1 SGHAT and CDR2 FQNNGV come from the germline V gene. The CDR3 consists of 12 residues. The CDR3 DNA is TGTGCCAGCAGCTTAGACAGTTACGAGCAGTACTTC. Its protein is CASSLDSYEQYF.

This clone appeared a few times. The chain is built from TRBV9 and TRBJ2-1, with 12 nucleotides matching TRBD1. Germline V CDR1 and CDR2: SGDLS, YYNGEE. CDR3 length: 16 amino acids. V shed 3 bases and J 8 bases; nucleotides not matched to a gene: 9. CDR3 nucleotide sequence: TGTGCCAGCAGCGGCGGAGGGGACAGGGGGCTTGATGAGCAGTTCTTC. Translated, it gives CASSGGGDRGLDEQFF.

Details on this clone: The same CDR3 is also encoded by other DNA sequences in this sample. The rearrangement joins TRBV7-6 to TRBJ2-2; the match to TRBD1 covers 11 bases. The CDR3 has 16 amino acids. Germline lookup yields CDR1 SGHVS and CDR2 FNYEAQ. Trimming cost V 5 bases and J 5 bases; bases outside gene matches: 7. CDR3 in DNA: TGTGCCAGCAGCACCGGGACAGGGGGTGGTACCGGGGAGCTGTTTTTT. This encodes CASSTGTGGGTGELFF.

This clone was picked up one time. The chain's CDR3 is CAWSQNSNQPQHF. The CDR3 DNA reads TGTGCCTGGAGTCAGAACAGCAATCAGCCCCAGCATTTT. The gene calls are TRBV30 and TRBJ1-5; no reliable D call. Germline V lookup: CDR1 GTSNPN, CDR2 SVGIG (reference sequence). This CDR3 is built from 13 residues. The V end was cut by 2 bases, the J end by 1 base, with 6 bases between.

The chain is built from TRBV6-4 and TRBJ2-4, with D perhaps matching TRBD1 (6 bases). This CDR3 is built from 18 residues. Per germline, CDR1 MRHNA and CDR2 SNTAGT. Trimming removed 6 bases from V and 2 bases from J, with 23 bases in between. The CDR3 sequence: CASRQPIPGVVSKNIQYF. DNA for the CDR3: TGTGCCAGCAGGCAGCCAATTCCAGGGGTTGTTTCCAAAAACATTCAGTACTTC.

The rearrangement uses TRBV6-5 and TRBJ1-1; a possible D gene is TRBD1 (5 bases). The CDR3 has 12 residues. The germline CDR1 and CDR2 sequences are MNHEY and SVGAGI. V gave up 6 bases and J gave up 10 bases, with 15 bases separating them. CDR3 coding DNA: TGTGCCAGCAGCGGACATGGGAGGGGAGCTTTCTTT. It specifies CASSGHGRGAFF.